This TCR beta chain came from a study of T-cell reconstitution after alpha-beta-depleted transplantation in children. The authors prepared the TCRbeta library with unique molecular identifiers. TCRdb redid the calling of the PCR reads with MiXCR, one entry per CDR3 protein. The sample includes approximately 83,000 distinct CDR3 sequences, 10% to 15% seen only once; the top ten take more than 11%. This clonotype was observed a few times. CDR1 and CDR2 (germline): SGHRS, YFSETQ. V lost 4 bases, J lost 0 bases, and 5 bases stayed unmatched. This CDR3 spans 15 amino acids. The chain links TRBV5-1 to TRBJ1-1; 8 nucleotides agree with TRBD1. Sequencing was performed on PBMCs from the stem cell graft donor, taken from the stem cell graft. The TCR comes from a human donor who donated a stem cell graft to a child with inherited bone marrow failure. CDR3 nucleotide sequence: TGCGCCAGCAGCGAACGGACAGGGATGAACACTGAAGCTTTCTTT. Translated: CASSERTGMNTEAFF.